This T cell receptor (beta chain) originates from a study of T-cell reconstitution after alpha-beta-depleted transplantation in children. This clonotype was counted only a few times. Construction of the TCRbeta library involved unique molecular identifiers. From the PCR reads, TCRdb called clonotypes with MiXCR, one entry per CDR3 protein. The sample yields around 410,000 distinct CDR3 sequences, roughly 11% seen once. The CDR3 runs to 17 residues. Germline trimming cut 0 bases from V and 7 bases from J; bases unmatched to any gene: 10. CDR1 is LNHNV, CDR2 YYDKDF, per germline (reference sequence). The TCR sequence derives from a human donor who donated a stem cell graft to a child with acute myeloid leukemia. The sequences come from PBMCs from the stem cell graft donor, collected from the stem cell graft. This sequence joins TRBV15 and TRBJ2-1; TRBD2 matches 9 bases. CDR3 in amino acids: CATSRDLAGLAWNEQFF. CDR3 sequence (DNA): TGTGCCACCAGCAGAGATCTGGCCGGACTAGCGTGGAATGAGCAGTTCTTC. Drawing the rest from reference TRBV15 and TRBJ2-1, the complete variable domain is DAMVIQNPRYQVTQFGKPVTLSCSQTLNHNVMYWYQQKSSQAPKLLFHYYDKDFNNEADTPDNFQSRRPNTSFCFLDIRSPGLGDTAMYLCATSRDLAGLAWNEQFFGPGTRLTVL.